These 27 T cell receptor beta chains were sequenced from one sample in a study of Ad26.COV2.S vaccination and SARS-CoV-2 variants. The treatment denotes: some 20 received Ad26.COV2.S at low or high dose, single or two shots; about five received placebo; per-sample allocation not given. Sampling was done on day 63 after the first vaccine or placebo injection. The assay was immunoSEQ multiplex PCR, and TCRdb's table has in-frame clones only and misses some. The sample has around 420,000 clones; over 75% are singletons. Sequenced material: peripheral blood, taken in a trial of Ad26.COV2.S vaccine versus placebo. The receptors shown here come from a person aged 18-65 years who received the Ad26.COV2.S COVID-19 vaccine or a placebo.

In DNA, the CDR3 is TGTGCCAGCAGTTTTTTGGCATTCGAAAAACTGTTTTTT. Protein: CASSFLAFEKLFF. The chain employs TRBV28 and TRBJ1-4; D gene ambiguous. The CDR3 sequence is 13 residues long. V was clipped by 3 bases and J by 8 bases, with 10 bases between them. The germline gives CDR1 MDHEN, CDR2 SYDVKM.

The genes are TRBV11-2 and TRBJ2-2, with D possibly matching TRBD2 (6 bases). The CDR3 is 17 amino acids. The ends were cut back, 8 bases at V and 1 base at J, with 20 bases in the middle. Germline-derived CDR1 and CDR2 are SGHAT and FQNNGV. The CDR3 here is CASSSYRGGVNTGELFF. Written as DNA, the CDR3 is TGTGCCAGCTCATCTTATAGGGGCGGGGTGAACACCGGGGAGCTGTTTTTT.

The CDR3 DNA follows: TGTGCCAGCAGTTCTCGACAGGCTAGCATGAACACTGAAGCTTTCTTT. Translation gives CASSSRQASMNTEAFF. The genes are TRBV6-2 or TRBV6-3 and TRBJ1-1, with D possibly matching TRBD1 (6 bases). The germline CDR1 and CDR2 sequences are MNHEY and SVGEGT. The CDR3 contains 16 residues. V was shortened by 4 bases and J by 0 bases, with 15 bases between the two germline ends.

The chain uses TRBV5-1 and TRBJ2-7; 7 bases line up with TRBD1. Germline loops: CDR1 SGHRS, CDR2 YFSETQ. The CDR3 extends over 13 amino acids. Trimming cost V 4 bases and J 5 bases; bases outside gene matches: 6. The CDR3 loop is CASSPQGQDEQYF. The CDR3 DNA reads TGCGCCAGCAGCCCACAAGGACAGGACGAGCAGTACTTC. Filled out from reference TRBV5-1 and TRBJ2-7, the complete variable domain reads KAGVTQTPRYLIKTRGQQVTLSCSPISGHRSVSWYQQTPGQGLQFLFEYFSETQRNKGNFPGRFSGRQFSNSRSEMNVSTLELGDSALYLCASSPQGQDEQYFGPGTRLTVT.

The genes are TRBV2 and TRBJ1-5, with 7 bases identical to TRBD1. The CDR3 is made up of 14 amino acids. CDR1 and CDR2 (germline): SNHLY, FYNNEI. V shed 7 bases and J 5 bases; nucleotides not matched to a gene: 8. In nucleotides, the CDR3 is TGTGCCAGCAAAAGGACAGGAAGATATCAGCCCCAGCATTTT. Translating it yields CASKRTGRYQPQHF.

V usage is TRBV5-1 and J usage is TRBJ2-5; D remains unclear. Trimming took 0 bases from V and 0 from J, leaving 9 bases between them. This CDR3 spans 15 amino acids. CDR1 is SGHRS, CDR2 YFSETQ, per germline. CDR3 in DNA: TGCGCCAGCAGCTTGGGGGTTGAGTACCAAGAGACCCAGTACTTC. Protein: CASSLGVEYQETQYF.

This chain uses TRBV28 with TRBJ2-5, with TRBD2 as a possible D gene (5 bases). This CDR3 comprises 15 residues. With 7 bases removed from V and 5 bases from J, the gap between germline ends came to 20 bases. CDR1 is MDHEN, CDR2 SYDVKM, per germline. This CDR3 is CASTNPRGGWETQYF. The CDR3 coding sequence is TGTGCCAGCACCAACCCGCGCGGAGGCTGGGAGACCCAGTACTTC. The full variable domain, with the rest looked up from reference TRBV28 and TRBJ2-5, is DVKVTQSSRYLVKRTGEKVFLECVQDMDHENMFWYRQDPGLGLRLIYFSYDVKMKEKGDIPEGYSVSREKKERFSLILESASTNQTSMYLCASTNPRGGWETQYFGPGTRLLVL.

The chain recombines TRBV5-1 with TRBJ2-3; D tentatively reads TRBD1 or TRBD2 (6 bases each). Germline CDR1 reads SGHRS; CDR2 reads YFSETQ. CDR3 size: 12 residues. V was cut by 4 bases and J by 13 bases, with 16 bases left in between. CDR3 amino acids: CASSPEGQGKYF. The CDR3 coding sequence is TGCGCCAGCAGCCCGGAGGGACAAGGAAAGTATTTT. Looking up the rest from reference TRBV5-1 and TRBJ2-3 gives the full variable domain: KAGVTQTPRYLIKTRGQQVTLSCSPISGHRSVSWYQQTPGQGLQFLFEYFSETQRNKGNFPGRFSGRQFSNSRSEMNVSTLELGDSALYLCASSPEGQGKYFGPGTRLTVL.

A remark on this clone: Additional DNA sequences in this sample encode the identical CDR3. The J gene is TRBJ2-1, the V gene TRBV6-5; TRBD2 matches at 11 bases. The V gene's germline CDR1 is MNHEY and CDR2 SVGAGI. The CDR3 runs 16 residues. The ends lost 0 bases at V and 4 bases at J; junction bases unmatched: 2. CDR3 residues: CASSYSTSGGYNEQFF. CDR3 sequence (DNA): TGTGCCAGCAGTTACTCAACTAGCGGGGGATACAATGAGCAGTTCTTC.

J is TRBJ2-3 and V is TRBV5-1; tentatively, D is TRBD1 (6 bases). This CDR3 region has 13 residues. Trimming left V 4 bases short and J 4 bases short, with 10 bases between. CDR1 is SGHRS, CDR2 YFSETQ, per germline. The CDR3 DNA reads TGCGCCAGCAGCATTCAGGGGTCAGATACGCAGTATTTT. Translated: CASSIQGSDTQYF.

The chain combines TRBV19 with TRBJ2-7; TRBD2 matches 11 bases. The CDR3 is 17 amino acids. The J segment lost 3 bases and the V segment lost 5 bases, leaving 12 bases of the junction unmatched. Germline V gene sequence: CDR1 LNHDA, CDR2 SQIVND (reference sequence). Here the CDR3 reads CASSPAGPLAGDYEQYF. In DNA form, the CDR3 reads TGTGCCAGTAGTCCCGCCGGGCCACTAGCGGGGGACTACGAGCAGTACTTC.

The CDR3 loop reads CASSSLVGQGAFF. In DNA form, the CDR3 reads TGTGCCAGCAGCTCCCTTGTGGGACAGGGGGCTTTCTTT. V usage is TRBV13 and J usage is TRBJ1-1, with 10 bases fitting TRBD1. V lost 4 bases to trimming and J lost 11 bases; unmatched junction nucleotides: 7. Germline CDR1 reads PRHDT; CDR2 reads FYEKMQ (reference sequence). This CDR3 is built from 13 residues.

V usage is TRBV20-1 and J usage is TRBJ2-5, with D unresolved. Germline V lookup: CDR1 DFQATT, CDR2 SNEGSKA (reference sequence). The CDR3 contains 8 residues. The V end lost 6 bases, the J end lost 4 bases, and 0 bases lay between the germline ends. The CDR3 coding sequence is TGCAGTGCAGAGACCCAGTACTTC. Translating gives CSAETQYF.

The chain's CDR3 is CASSEAAKGGNQPQHF. The CDR3 region has the DNA TGTGCCAGCAGTGAAGCCGCGAAGGGTGGCAATCAGCCCCAGCATTTT. The rearrangement links TRBV6-1 to TRBJ1-5; D is uncertain. CDR1 is MNHNS, CDR2 SASEGT, per germline. Trimming stripped 0 bases from V and 2 bases from J, with 11 bases between. The CDR3 consists of 16 residues.

The chain couples TRBV2 to TRBJ2-3, with a weak D call TRBD2 (5 bases). This CDR3 region has 15 residues. Germline assignment: CDR1 SNHLY and CDR2 FYNNEI. V gave up 2 bases and J gave up 0 bases, with 9 bases separating them. The CDR3 bases are TGTGCCAGCAGTGAAATGCGGGCTAGCACAGATACGCAGTATTTT. As protein: CASSEMRASTDTQYF.

This clone came up many times. The CDR3 nucleotides are TGTGCCACCAGTGATAGACGAGCCCCCGATGTCGTGGGGACAGGGGAGTATAATCCCGGGGAGCTGTTTTTT. Protein: CATSDRRAPDVVGTGEYNPGELFF. This chain joins TRBV24-1 and TRBJ2-2, with 10 bases that match TRBD1. This CDR3 spans 24 amino acids. After removal of 3 bases from V and 6 bases from J, the junction contained 30 bases not matched to a gene. Germline V gives CDR1 KGHDR, CDR2 SFDVKD.

This clone was recorded only once. The J gene is TRBJ2-6, the V gene TRBV7-3; a weak D match, TRBD2 (6 bases). Germline loops: CDR1 SGHTA, CDR2 FQGTGA. The CDR3 has 16 amino acids. Deletions cut 3 bases from V and 0 bases from J, with 9 bases between. CDR3 DNA: TGTGCCAGCAGCTTCAAGGGAGGCTCTGGGGCCAACGTCCTGACTTTC. This gives the protein CASSFKGGSGANVLTF.

V usage is TRBV6-2 or TRBV6-3 and J usage is TRBJ2-3; TRBD1 agrees at 7 bases. Trimming at V came to 0 bases and at J to 2 bases, leaving 8 bases not matched to a gene. CDR1 and CDR2 from the germline V gene are MNHEY and SVGEGT. The CDR3 is 17 amino acids. The CDR3 DNA sequence: TGTGCCAGCAGTTACTCTCCTGACAGGGAGTACACAGATACGCAGTATTTT. Its protein product is CASSYSPDREYTDTQYF.

The chain couples TRBV28 to TRBJ2-5; D is undetermined. The CDR3 runs 12 residues. V lost 10 bases and J 4 bases, leaving 13 bases between the germline ends. CDR1 MDHEN and CDR2 SYDVKM come from the germline V gene. The CDR3 reads CATLTGPETQYF. CDR3 nucleotide sequence: TGTGCCACGCTGACGGGCCCAGAGACCCAGTACTTC.

This clone has more than one count but fewer than ten. The chain carries TRBV6-6 and TRBJ1-2; 9 bases map to TRBD1. V shed 3 bases and J 4 bases; nucleotides not matched to a gene: 3. Germline V gene lookup returns CDR1 MNHNY and CDR2 SVGAGI (reference sequence). The CDR3 totals 14 residues. The CDR3, as DNA: TGTGCCAGCAGTTATGGACAGGGGACCTATGGCTACACCTTC. Its translation: CASSYGQGTYGYTF.

The chain employs TRBV4-1 and TRBJ2-3, with D perhaps given as TRBD1 or TRBD2 (5 bases each). The CDR3 spans 18 residues. V was cut by 1 base and J by 0 bases, with 17 bases left in between. Germline CDR1 reads MGHRA; CDR2 reads YSYEKL. CDR3 sequence (DNA): TGCGCCAGCAGCCAAGCCCCCGGGGCAGCACTTAGCACAGATACGCAGTATTTT. It is translated as CASSQAPGAALSTDTQYF.

This chain links TRBV6-2 or TRBV6-3 with TRBJ2-7; 9 positions match TRBD2. The germline gives CDR1 MNHEY, CDR2 SVGEGT. CDR3 length: 15 amino acids. J was trimmed by 5 bases and V by 6 bases; bases with no gene match: 11. This CDR3 is CASSRRGGAKDEQYF. Here the CDR3 DNA reads TGTGCCAGCAGCCGTCGCGGGGGGGCCAAAGACGAGCAGTACTTC.

J is TRBJ1-2 and V is TRBV28; no clear D. V was shortened by 3 bases and J by 0 bases, with 8 bases between the two germline ends. The germline V gene has CDR1 MDHEN and CDR2 SYDVKM. The CDR3 is made up of 14 amino acids. The CDR3 here is CASSFAGPNYGYTF. The CDR3 nucleotides are TGTGCCAGCAGTTTTGCAGGACCTAACTATGGCTACACCTTC.

The chain has TRBV7-9 and TRBJ1-1; D gene ambiguous. The V end was cut by 2 bases, the J end by 1 base, with 11 bases between. The CDR3 sequence is 15 residues long. Per germline, CDR1 SEHNR and CDR2 FQNEAQ (reference sequence). The CDR3 is CASSLLGRWNTEAFF. Here the CDR3 DNA reads TGTGCCAGCAGCTTATTGGGCCGGTGGAACACTGAAGCTTTCTTT.

The CDR3 region is CASSYLGRRYSFLNTQYF. For the CDR3, the DNA is TGTGCCAGCAGTTACTTGGGCCGAAGGTATTCCTTCTTGAATACGCAGTATTTT. The chain recombines TRBV6-2 or TRBV6-3 with TRBJ2-3, with D unclear. The CDR3 runs 18 residues. Per the germline V gene, CDR1 is MNHEY and CDR2 is SVGEGT. Trimming removed 1 base at V and 7 bases at J, with 24 bases between.

The J gene is TRBJ2-1, the V gene TRBV19; no firm D call. V was clipped by 10 bases and J by 5 bases, with 3 bases between them. The CDR3 loop spans 9 amino acids. Germline assignment: CDR1 LNHDA and CDR2 SQIVND (reference sequence). The CDR3 protein is CAKNNEQFF. The CDR3 nucleotides are TGTGCCAAAAACAATGAGCAGTTCTTC. The full variable domain, rest sourced from reference TRBV19 and TRBJ2-1, is DGGITQSPKYLFRKEGQNVTLSCEQNLNHDAMYWYRQDPGQGLRLIYYSQIVNDFQKGDIAEGYSVSREKKESFPLTVTSAQKNPTAFYLCAKNNEQFFGPGTRLTVL.

This chain uses TRBV9 with TRBJ2-1; TRBD2 matches at 8 bases. This CDR3 is built from 17 residues. With 5 bases clipped from V and 4 bases from J, the junction kept 14 bases outside the gene matches. Germline V gives CDR1 SGDLS, CDR2 YYNGEE. CDR3 nucleotide sequence: TGTGCCAGCAGTCTCCCCGGGAGCGGGGGAGTGTACAATGAGCAGTTCTTC. Residues: CASSLPGSGGVYNEQFF. The variable domain in full, with the rest retrieved from reference TRBV9 and TRBJ2-1, is DSGVTQTPKHLITATGQRVTLRCSPRSGDLSVYWYQQSLDQGLQFLIQYYNGEERAKGNILERFSAQQFPDLHSELNLSSLELGDSALYFCASSLPGSGGVYNEQFFGPGTRLTVL.